The present TCR beta chain was sequenced within a study of control samples from healthy donors and cancer patients. Germline lookup yields CDR1 SEHNR and CDR2 FQNEAQ (reference sequence). The CDR3 extends over 19 amino acids. J gave up 0 bases and V 4 bases, and 16 bases lay outside the gene matches. Libraries were prepared by immunoSEQ multiplex PCR; TCRdb keeps only in-frame clonotypes and omits some of them. The profile shows 95,000 to 130,000 clones, over 90% of them singletons. The sequenced sample was blood. This chain links TRBV7-9 with TRBJ2-7, with 9 bases fitting TRBD1. The sequence was obtained from a man aged 25 to 40 in good health. The CDR3, as DNA: TGTGCCAGCAGCTATACCGGGACAGGGCGTAGAGAGGTCTCCTACGAGCAGTACTTC. It translates to CASSYTGTGRREVSYEQYF.